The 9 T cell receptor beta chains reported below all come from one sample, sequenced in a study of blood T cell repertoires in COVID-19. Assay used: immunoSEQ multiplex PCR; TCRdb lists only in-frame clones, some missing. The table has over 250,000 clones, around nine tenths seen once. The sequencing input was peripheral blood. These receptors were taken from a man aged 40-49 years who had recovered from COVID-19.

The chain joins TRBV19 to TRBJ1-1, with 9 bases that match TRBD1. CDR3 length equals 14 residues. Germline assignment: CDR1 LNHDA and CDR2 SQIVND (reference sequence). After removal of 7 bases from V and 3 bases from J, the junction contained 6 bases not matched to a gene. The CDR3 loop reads CASILTGGYTEAFF. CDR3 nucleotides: TGTGCCAGTATATTGACAGGGGGTTACACTGAAGCTTTCTTT. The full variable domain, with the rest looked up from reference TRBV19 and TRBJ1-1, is DGGITQSPKYLFRKEGQNVTLSCEQNLNHDAMYWYRQDPGQGLRLIYYSQIVNDFQKGDIAEGYSVSREKKESFPLTVTSAQKNPTAFYLCASILTGGYTEAFFGQGTRLTVV.

The CDR3 DNA sequence: TGTGCCAGCAGCCAAGGAGCCCCGGTTACTCGCGAGCAGTACTTC. It translates to CASSQGAPVTREQYF. The chain carries TRBV14 and TRBJ2-7; no reliable D call. The CDR3 length is 15 residues. The V end lost 1 base, the J end lost 6 bases, and 16 bases lay between the germline ends. The germline V gene encodes CDR1 SGHDN and CDR2 FVKESK.

CDR3: CASSQELAGMWEQFF. The CDR3, as DNA: TGTGCCAGCAGCCAAGAACTAGCGGGTATGTGGGAGCAGTTCTTC. This chain joins TRBV3-1 (or the pseudogene TRBV3-2) and TRBJ2-1; 9 bases agree with TRBD2. V trimming: 0 bases; J trimming: 10 bases; junction bases outside the gene matches: 7. This CDR3 has 15 amino acids. Per germline, CDR1 LGHDT and CDR2 YNNKEL (reference sequence).

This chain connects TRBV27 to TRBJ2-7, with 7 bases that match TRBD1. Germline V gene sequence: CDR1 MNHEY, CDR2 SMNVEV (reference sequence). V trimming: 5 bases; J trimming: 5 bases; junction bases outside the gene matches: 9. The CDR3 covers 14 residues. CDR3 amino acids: CASSRRATGDEQYF. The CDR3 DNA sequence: TGTGCCAGCAGTCGTAGGGCCACAGGGGACGAGCAGTACTTC.

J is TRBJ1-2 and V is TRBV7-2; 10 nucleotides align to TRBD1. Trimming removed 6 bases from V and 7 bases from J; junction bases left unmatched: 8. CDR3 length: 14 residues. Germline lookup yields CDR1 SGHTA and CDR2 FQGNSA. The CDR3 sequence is CASSLRTGGGGYTF. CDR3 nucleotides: TGTGCCAGCAGTCTTAGGACAGGGGGAGGTGGCTACACCTTC.

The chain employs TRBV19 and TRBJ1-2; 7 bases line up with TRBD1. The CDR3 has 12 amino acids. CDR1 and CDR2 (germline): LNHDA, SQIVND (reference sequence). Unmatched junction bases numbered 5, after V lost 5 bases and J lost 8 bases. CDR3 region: CASSPTGNGYTF. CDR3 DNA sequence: TGTGCCAGTAGTCCGACAGGGAACGGCTACACCTTC.

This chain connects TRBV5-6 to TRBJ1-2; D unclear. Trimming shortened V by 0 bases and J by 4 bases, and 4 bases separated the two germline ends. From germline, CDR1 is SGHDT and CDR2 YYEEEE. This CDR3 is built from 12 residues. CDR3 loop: CASSLDSYGYTF. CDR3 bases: TGTGCCAGCAGCTTGGACAGCTATGGCTACACCTTC.

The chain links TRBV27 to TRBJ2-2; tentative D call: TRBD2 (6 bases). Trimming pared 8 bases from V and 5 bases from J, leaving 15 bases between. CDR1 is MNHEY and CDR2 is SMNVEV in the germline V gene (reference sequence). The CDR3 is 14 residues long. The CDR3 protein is CASQWRDRTGELFF. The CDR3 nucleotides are TGTGCCAGCCAATGGCGGGACCGAACCGGGGAGCTGTTTTTT.

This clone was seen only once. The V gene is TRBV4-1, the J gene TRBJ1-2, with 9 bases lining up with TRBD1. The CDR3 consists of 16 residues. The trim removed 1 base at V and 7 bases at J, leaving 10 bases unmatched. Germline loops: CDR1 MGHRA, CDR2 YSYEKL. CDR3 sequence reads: CASSQGAGQGMFGYTF. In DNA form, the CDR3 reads TGCGCCAGCAGCCAAGGCGCGGGACAGGGAATGTTTGGCTACACCTTC.